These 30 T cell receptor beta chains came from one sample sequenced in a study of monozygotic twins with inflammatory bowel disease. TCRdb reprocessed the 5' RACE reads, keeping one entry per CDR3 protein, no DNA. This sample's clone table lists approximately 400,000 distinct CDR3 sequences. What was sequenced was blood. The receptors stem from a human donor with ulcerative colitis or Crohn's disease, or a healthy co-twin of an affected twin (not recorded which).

This CDR3 is CASSPGVHGQGYYTF. This chain links TRBV12-3 or TRBV12-4 with TRBJ1-2; TCRdb proposes TRBD1, but this gene call is untestable without DNA. This CDR3 comprises 15 residues.

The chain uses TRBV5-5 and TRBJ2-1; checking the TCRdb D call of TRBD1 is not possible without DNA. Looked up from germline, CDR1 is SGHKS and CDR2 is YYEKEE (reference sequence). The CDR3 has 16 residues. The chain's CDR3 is CASSYLLVQGTNEQFF.

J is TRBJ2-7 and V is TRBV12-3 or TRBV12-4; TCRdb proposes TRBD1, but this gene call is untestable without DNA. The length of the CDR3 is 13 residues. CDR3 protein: CASSKLGGNEQYF.

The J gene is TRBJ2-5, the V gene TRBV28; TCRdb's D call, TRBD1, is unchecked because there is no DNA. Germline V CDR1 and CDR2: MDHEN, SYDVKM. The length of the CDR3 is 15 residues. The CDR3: CASRGHPSYDGTQYF.

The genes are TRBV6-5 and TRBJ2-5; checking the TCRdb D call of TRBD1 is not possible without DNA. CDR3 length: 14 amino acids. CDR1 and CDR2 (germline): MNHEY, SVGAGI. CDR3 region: CASSSLGGQETQYF.

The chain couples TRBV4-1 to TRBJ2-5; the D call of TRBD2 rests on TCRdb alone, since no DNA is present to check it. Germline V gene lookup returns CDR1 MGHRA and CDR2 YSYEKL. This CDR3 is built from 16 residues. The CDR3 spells CASSQEGSGVTETQYF.

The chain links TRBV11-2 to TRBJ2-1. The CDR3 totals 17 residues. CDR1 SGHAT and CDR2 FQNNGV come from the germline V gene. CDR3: CASSLEVGYSSYNEQFF.

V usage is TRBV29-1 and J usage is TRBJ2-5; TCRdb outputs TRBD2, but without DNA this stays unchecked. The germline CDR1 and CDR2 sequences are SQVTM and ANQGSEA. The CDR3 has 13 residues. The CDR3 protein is CSVTGLQEETQYF.

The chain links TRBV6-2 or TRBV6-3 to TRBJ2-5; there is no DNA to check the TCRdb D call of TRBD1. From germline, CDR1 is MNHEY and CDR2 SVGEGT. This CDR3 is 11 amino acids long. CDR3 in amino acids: CASTGEETQYF.

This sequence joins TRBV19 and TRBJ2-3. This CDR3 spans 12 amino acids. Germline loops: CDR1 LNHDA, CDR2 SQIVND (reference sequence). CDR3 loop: CASSRFPDTQYF.

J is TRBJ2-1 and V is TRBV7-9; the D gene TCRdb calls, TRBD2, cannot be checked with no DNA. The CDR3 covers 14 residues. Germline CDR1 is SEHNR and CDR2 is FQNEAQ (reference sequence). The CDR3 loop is CASSSRSAQDEQFF.

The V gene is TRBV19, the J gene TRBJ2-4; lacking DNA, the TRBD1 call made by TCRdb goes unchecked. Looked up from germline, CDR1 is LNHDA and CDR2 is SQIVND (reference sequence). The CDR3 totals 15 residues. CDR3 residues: CATREGSGSENIQYF.

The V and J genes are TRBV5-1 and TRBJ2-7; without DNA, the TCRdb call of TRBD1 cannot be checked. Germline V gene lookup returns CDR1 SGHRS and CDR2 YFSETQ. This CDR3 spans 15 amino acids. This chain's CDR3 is CASSPDRGGSYEQYF.

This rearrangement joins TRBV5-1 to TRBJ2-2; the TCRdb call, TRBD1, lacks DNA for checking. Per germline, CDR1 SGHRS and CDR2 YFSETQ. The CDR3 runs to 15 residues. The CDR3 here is CASSRTGDYTGELFF.

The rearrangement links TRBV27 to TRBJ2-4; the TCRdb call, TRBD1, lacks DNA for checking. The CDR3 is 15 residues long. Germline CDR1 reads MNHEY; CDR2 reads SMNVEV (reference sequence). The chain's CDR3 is CASSTRGLRGNIQYF.

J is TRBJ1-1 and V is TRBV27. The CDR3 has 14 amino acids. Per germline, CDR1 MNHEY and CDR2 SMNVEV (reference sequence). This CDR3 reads CASSLFLGNTEAFF.

The CDR3 is CASSQPRTDGNTEAFF. This sequence joins TRBV4-2 and TRBJ1-1. The CDR3 extends over 16 amino acids. The germline V gene has CDR1 LGHNA and CDR2 YNFKEQ.

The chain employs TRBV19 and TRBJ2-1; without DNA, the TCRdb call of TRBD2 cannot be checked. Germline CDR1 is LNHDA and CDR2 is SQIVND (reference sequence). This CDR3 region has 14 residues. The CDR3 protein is CASRSTSGNNEQFF.

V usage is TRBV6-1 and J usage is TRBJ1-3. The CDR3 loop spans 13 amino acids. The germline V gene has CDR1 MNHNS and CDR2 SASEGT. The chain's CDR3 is CAIRGASGNTIYF.

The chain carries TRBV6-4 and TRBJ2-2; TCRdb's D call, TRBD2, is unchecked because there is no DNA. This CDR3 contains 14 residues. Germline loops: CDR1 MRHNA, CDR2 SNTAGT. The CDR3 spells CASASGTSGEELFF.

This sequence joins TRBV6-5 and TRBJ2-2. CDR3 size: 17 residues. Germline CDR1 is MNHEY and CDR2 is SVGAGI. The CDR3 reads CASSYSPVRMHTGELFF.

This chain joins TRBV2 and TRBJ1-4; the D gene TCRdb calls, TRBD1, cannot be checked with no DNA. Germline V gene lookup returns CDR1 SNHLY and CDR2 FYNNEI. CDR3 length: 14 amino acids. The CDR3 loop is CASSLQRGREKLFF.

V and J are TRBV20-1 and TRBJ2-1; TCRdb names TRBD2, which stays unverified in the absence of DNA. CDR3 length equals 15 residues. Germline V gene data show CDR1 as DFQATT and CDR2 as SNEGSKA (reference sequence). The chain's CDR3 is CSAREGSGAQNEQFF.

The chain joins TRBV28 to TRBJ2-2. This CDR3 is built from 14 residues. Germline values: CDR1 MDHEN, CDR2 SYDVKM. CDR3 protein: CASSSQINAGELFF.

CDR3: CASSFEERTRETQYF. V gene TRBV7-9 combines with J gene TRBJ2-5; with no DNA, the TCRdb D assignment of TRBD2 cannot be verified. The CDR3 is made up of 15 amino acids. The germline V gene has CDR1 SEHNR and CDR2 FQNEAQ (reference sequence).

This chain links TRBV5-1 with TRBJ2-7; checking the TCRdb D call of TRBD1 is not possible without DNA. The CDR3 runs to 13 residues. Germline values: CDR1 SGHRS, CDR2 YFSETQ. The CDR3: CASSFDRAYEQYF.

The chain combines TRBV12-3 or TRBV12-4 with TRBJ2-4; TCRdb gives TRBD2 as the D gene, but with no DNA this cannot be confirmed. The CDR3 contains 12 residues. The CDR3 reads CASTSERNIQYF.

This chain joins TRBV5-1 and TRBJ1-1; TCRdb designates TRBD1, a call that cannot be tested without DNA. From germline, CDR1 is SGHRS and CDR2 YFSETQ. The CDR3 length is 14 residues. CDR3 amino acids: CASQSNPGRKEAFF.

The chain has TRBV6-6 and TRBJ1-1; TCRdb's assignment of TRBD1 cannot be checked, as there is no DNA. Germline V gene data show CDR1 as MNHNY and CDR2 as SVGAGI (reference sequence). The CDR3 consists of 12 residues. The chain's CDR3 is CASILGQVQAFF.

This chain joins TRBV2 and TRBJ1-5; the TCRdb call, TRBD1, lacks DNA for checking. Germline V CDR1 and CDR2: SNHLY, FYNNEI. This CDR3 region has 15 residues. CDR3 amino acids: CASSESRGQGTPQHF.